A single sample gave rise to the 4 T cell receptor beta chains below, sequenced in a study of blood T cell repertoires in COVID-19. Repertoires were generated with immunoSEQ multiplex PCR, while TCRdb's copy carries only in-frame clones and drops some. The table includes a few hundred thousand clones, around nine tenths detected once. What was sequenced was PBMCs or T cells enriched from blood (not recorded which). The receptors originated from a woman aged 18 to 35 who had recovered from COVID-19.

The rearrangement uses TRBV5-1 and TRBJ2-3, with 8 positions matching TRBD2. The J segment lost 0 bases and the V segment lost 0 bases, leaving 3 bases of the junction unmatched. Germline CDR1 is SGHRS and CDR2 is YFSETQ. The CDR3 has 16 amino acids. CDR3 loop: CASSLAAGESTDTQYF. In nucleotides, the CDR3 is TGCGCCAGCAGCTTGGCAGCGGGGGAGAGCACAGATACGCAGTATTTT.

This clone was seen a single time. The gene calls are TRBV27 and TRBJ2-5, with 8 bases aligning to TRBD1. J gave up 5 bases and V 5 bases, and 7 bases lay outside the gene matches. The CDR3 has 14 amino acids. From germline, CDR1 is MNHEY and CDR2 SMNVEV (reference sequence). For the CDR3, the DNA is TGTGCCAGCAGTGCCAGGACAGGGCGGGAGACCCAGTACTTC. Translating it yields CASSARTGRETQYF.

The CDR3 bases are TGTGCCAGCAGCCCTGTGATTCGGGGAGAGCAGTACTTC. Amino acids: CASSPVIRGEQYF. The chain uses TRBV14 and TRBJ2-7; D is perhaps TRBD2 (5 bases). The V gene lost 4 bases and the J gene lost 7 bases, with 14 bases spanning the gap. Germline values: CDR1 SGHDN, CDR2 FVKESK. This CDR3 region has 13 residues.

The chain recombines TRBV6-5 with TRBJ1-4; the D is unclear. The CDR3 has 13 amino acids. V lost 2 bases and J lost 3, with 4 bases in between. CDR1 is MNHEY and CDR2 is SVGAGI in the germline V gene. The CDR3: CASSYSPNEKLFF. Written as DNA, the CDR3 is TGTGCCAGCAGTTACAGCCCTAATGAAAAACTGTTTTTT.